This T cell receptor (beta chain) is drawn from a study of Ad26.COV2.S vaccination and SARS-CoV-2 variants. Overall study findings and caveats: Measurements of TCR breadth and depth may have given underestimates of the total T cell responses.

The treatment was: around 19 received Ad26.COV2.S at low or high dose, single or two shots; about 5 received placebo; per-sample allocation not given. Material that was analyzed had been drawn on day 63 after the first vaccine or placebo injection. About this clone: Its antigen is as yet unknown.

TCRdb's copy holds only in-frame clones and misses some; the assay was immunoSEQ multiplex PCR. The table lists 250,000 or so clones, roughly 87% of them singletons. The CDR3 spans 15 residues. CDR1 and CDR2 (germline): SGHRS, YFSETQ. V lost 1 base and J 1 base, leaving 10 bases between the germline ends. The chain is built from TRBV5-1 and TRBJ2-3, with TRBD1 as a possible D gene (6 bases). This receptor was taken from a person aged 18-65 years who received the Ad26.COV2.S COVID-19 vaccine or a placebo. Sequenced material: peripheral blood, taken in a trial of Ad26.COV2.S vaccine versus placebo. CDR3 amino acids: CASSLLQGGTDTQYF. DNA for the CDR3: TGCGCCAGCAGCTTGCTACAGGGTGGCACAGATACGCAGTATTTT.